One and the same sample provided the 13 T cell receptor beta chains below, sequenced in a study of cytomegalovirus exposure and HLA in healthy donors. PCR amplification relied on 60 Vbeta primers (plus 13 Jbeta primers). The assay was immunoSEQ multiplex PCR, and TCRdb's table has in-frame clones only and misses some. This sample carries approximately 150,000 clones, under 80% of them seen once, and the ten largest clones take less than 2.5%. The specimen sequenced was PBMCs. These receptors were obtained from a human donor in good health.

This chain joins TRBV18 and TRBJ2-1; no reliable D call. CDR3 length: 13 residues. V was clipped by 2 bases and J by 6 bases, with 8 bases between them. Germline V gene lookup returns CDR1 KGHSH and CDR2 LQKENI. Written as DNA, the CDR3 is TGTGCCAGCTCACCAGGTCAGATCAATGAGCAGTTCTTC. Protein product: CASSPGQINEQFF.

This clone has just one count. CDR3 nucleotides: TGTGCCAGTAGTTGGACAGGGTATCAGCCCCAGCATTTT. This gives the protein CASSWTGYQPQHF. V gene TRBV19 combines with J gene TRBJ1-5; 8 bases match TRBD1. The CDR3 totals 13 residues. With V trimmed by 5 bases and J by 5 bases, 2 bases remained unmatched. CDR1 and CDR2 (germline): LNHDA, SQIVND (reference sequence).

The V call is TRBV13, the J call TRBJ1-2; possible D gene TRBD1, 6 bases. The V end lost 3 bases, the J end lost 1 base, and 9 bases lay between the germline ends. Germline CDR1 is PRHDT and CDR2 is FYEKMQ (reference sequence). CDR3 size: 14 residues. The CDR3 sequence: CASSFGTLNYGYTF. As DNA, the CDR3 is TGTGCCAGCAGCTTCGGGACACTTAACTATGGCTACACCTTC.

This chain joins TRBV15 and TRBJ1-4; 8 nucleotides agree with TRBD1. In germline, CDR1 is LNHNV, CDR2 YYDKDF (reference sequence). V shed 0 bases and J 7 bases; nucleotides not matched to a gene: 4. The CDR3 runs to 15 residues. CDR3 bases: TGTGCCACCAGCAGAGATCAGGGGGCGGCTGAAAAACTGTTTTTT. This codes for CATSRDQGAAEKLFF.

V is TRBV7-3 and J is TRBJ2-3, with 7 bases aligning to TRBD2. The germline CDR1 and CDR2 sequences are SGHTA and FQGTGA. The CDR3 consists of 15 residues. V dropped 2 bases and J dropped 4; count of bases not matched to a gene: 6. In DNA form, the CDR3 reads TGTGCCAGCAGCTTAGTCGGGGGGAGGGCAGATACGCAGTATTTT. This encodes CASSLVGGRADTQYF. The complete variable domain, with remaining parts taken from reference TRBV7-3 and TRBJ2-3, reads GAGVSQTPSNKVTEKGKYVELRCDPISGHTALYWYRQSLGQGPEFLIYFQGTGAADDSGLPNDRFFAVRPEGSVSTLKIQRTERGDSAVYLCASSLVGGRADTQYFGPGTRLTVL.

The chain is built from TRBV5-1 and TRBJ2-2, with 12 bases identical to TRBD1. Germline lookup yields CDR1 SGHRS and CDR2 YFSETQ. The CDR3 length is 17 residues. J was trimmed by 7 bases and V by 3 bases; bases with no gene match: 10. The CDR3 loop reads CASSSARGQGAVGELFF. The CDR3 DNA sequence: TGCGCCAGCAGCTCCGCACGGGGACAGGGGGCTGTCGGGGAGCTGTTTTTT.

Only a few counts were recorded for this clone. The V and J genes are TRBV19 and TRBJ2-5, with 12 bases identical to TRBD1. The CDR3 length is 16 residues. Germline assignment: CDR1 LNHDA and CDR2 SQIVND (reference sequence). Trimming removed 3 bases from V and 5 bases from J; junction bases left unmatched: 7. The CDR3 sequence: CASSIGTGGVWETQYF. Written as DNA, the CDR3 is TGTGCCAGTAGTATTGGGACAGGGGGCGTCTGGGAGACCCAGTACTTC.

V and J are TRBV6-1 and TRBJ2-7, with TRBD2 matching 12 bases. The germline V gene encodes CDR1 MNHNS and CDR2 SASEGT. Unmatched junction bases numbered 7, after V lost 6 bases and J lost 4 bases. The CDR3 has 15 amino acids. The CDR3 spells CASSPLAGGSYEQYF. For the CDR3, the DNA is TGTGCCAGCAGCCCACTAGCGGGGGGAAGTTACGAGCAGTACTTC.

This chain links TRBV29-1 with TRBJ2-7; 10 bases agree with TRBD2. CDR1 is SQVTM, CDR2 ANQGSEA, per germline. The V gene end was trimmed by 6 bases and the J gene end by 2 bases; junction bases not matched to a gene: 7. The CDR3 is made up of 14 amino acids. The CDR3 sequence is CSVPGLAEPYEQYF. CDR3 DNA: TGCAGCGTCCCAGGACTAGCGGAACCCTACGAGCAGTACTTC.

The sample holds a few counts of this clone. The chain recombines TRBV7-9 with TRBJ2-4, with D possibly TRBD2 on 7 matching bases. The V end lost 3 bases, the J end lost 6 bases, and 21 bases lay between the germline ends. Per the germline V gene, CDR1 is SEHNR and CDR2 is FQNEAQ (reference sequence). CDR3 size: 17 residues. The CDR3 sequence: CASSFGRDMGAGNIQYF. The CDR3 nucleotides are TGTGCCAGCAGCTTTGGGAGGGATATGGGGGCAGGAAACATTCAGTACTTC.

The chain joins TRBV2 to TRBJ2-1; 7 positions match TRBD1. V dropped 6 bases and J dropped 5; count of bases not matched to a gene: 7. This CDR3 comprises 14 residues. Germline V gives CDR1 SNHLY, CDR2 FYNNEI. The CDR3 region has the DNA TGTGCCAGCAGACGGACAGGTCTCGACAATGAGCAGTTCTTC. Translation gives CASRRTGLDNEQFF.

The V and J genes are TRBV10-3 and TRBJ1-3; no firm D call. Trimming stripped 0 bases from V and 2 bases from J, with 11 bases between. CDR3 length equals 16 residues. Germline V gene data show CDR1 as ENHRY and CDR2 as SYGVKD. The CDR3 coding sequence is TGTGCCATCAGTGAGTCTAGGCCAGGCACTGGAAACACCATATATTTT. This translates into CAISESRPGTGNTIYF.

Here the CDR3 reads CAISEGLYEQYF. The CDR3 coding sequence is TGTGCCATCAGTGAGGGACTCTACGAGCAGTACTTC. The chain uses TRBV10-3 and TRBJ2-7; tentative D call: TRBD2 (5 bases). With 2 bases removed from V and 3 bases from J, the gap between germline ends came to 5 bases. Germline CDR1 and CDR2: ENHRY and SYGVKD. This CDR3 has 12 residues.